This T cell receptor beta chain was found in a study of blood T cell repertoires in COVID-19 (dated by TCRdb to 2020 to 2021). Study-level background: Samples covering the acute and convalescent phases of COVID-19 were provided by collaborators in the United States, Italy and Spain. The material from the prospective study consisted of cDNA or gDNA derived from T cells, B-cell-depleted T cells, or PBMCs. The dataset comprised deeply sampled blood TCRbeta repertoires from subjects exposed to, actively infected with, or recovered from COVID-19. The repertoires were made available in a free public database intended to serve as a resource for research on the immune response to SARS-CoV-2. The samples were drawn from the first 160 participants of the ongoing ImmuneRACE study and from some 1,300 subjects provided by 6 global collaborators. Nearly every sample came with metadata listing a de-identified subject ID, COVID-19 status, age in years and sex. Where HLA class I and class II types were available, the types were taken from metadata supplied by the sample provider, not from assay-based typing. What the authors observed across the whole study: How much clinical and demographic metadata was included differed by source and by participant, and the metadata was provided uncurated.

The immunoSEQ Assay, a bias-controlled multiplex PCR, was used to amplify TCRbeta CDR3 regions from genomic DNA. In the original analysis: The number of nucleated cells in each sample was estimated by amplification of reference gene primers within the assay. Sequence reads were collapsed and filtered to measure the absolute abundance of every unique TCRbeta CDR3 rearrangement. For each sample, productive Simpson clonality was calculated as the square root of Simpson's diversity index across productive rearrangements. In its TCRdb copy, this immuneACCESS table keeps in-frame sequences only and misses some clones. Where compared with another copy, unresolved V genes explain less than half of these, and the others have no known cause. That table is the source of V, J and clone size, and D and trimming were worked out from the DNA. This sample lists roughly 290,000 clones; 80% to 90% were detected once. The leading ten clones occupy roughly 4% of the sample.

There are 17 amino acids in the CDR3, from cysteine to phenylalanine inclusive. Left in the record is the CDR3 DNA by itself, 51 bases read in frame from the first base. V sheds 6 bases and J sheds 3 bases, leaving 23 bases between their ends. Via the germline V gene, CDR1 is MDHEN and CDR2 SYDVKM. Participants in the prospective study were enrolled through a virtual design, were aged 18 to 89 years, and lived in 24 United States geographic areas. Cohort assignment in the prospective study relied on participant-reported clinical history from a screening survey and a study questionnaire. Recovered participants in ImmuneRACE Cohort 3 were defined by two consecutive negative NP/OP PCR tests, clearance by a healthcare professional, or resolution of symptoms. In the prospective study, whole blood, serum and a nasopharyngeal or oropharyngeal swab were collected from each participant by mobile phlebotomists. Prospective study participants could optionally give additional blood draws and questionnaires over a roughly two-month period. Blood samples from the prospective study were shipped frozen or at room temperature prior to DNA extraction.

In this sample, this clone turned up once. Its antigen remains undetermined. Qualities for individual bases were not recorded, and no much larger clone is one base off. The V and J genes are TRBV28 and TRBJ1-1; 6 matching bases give a weak D call of TRBD1. Sequencing used PBMCs or T cells enriched from blood (not recorded which). This TCR derives from a woman between 25 and 40 years old who had recovered from COVID-19. In nucleotide form, the sequence is TGTGCCAGCAGCCCCGGGACCGGCAGGGCAGGGGACACTGAAGCTTTCTTT. It codes for CASSPGTGRAGDTEAFF.